The sequence of this T cell receptor (beta chain) was determined in a study of human T cells and chemical hapten exposure. The sample's time point: pre-sensitization, week 0. The sample's treatment: therapeutic diphenylcyclopropenone sensitization with weekly scalp DPC. This clonotype was detected ten times or more. Germline CDR1 reads DFQATT; CDR2 reads SNEGSKA (reference sequence). The V gene end was trimmed by 5 bases and the J gene end by 7 bases; junction bases not matched to a gene: 17. The length of the CDR3 is 16 residues. TCRdb re-called the RACE reads with MiXCR, one entry per CDR3 protein. The table includes under 65,000 distinct CDR3 sequences, roughly 9.9% detected once.

The source of this sequence is a woman aged 40 to 55 with alopecia areata. Some clones in this sample may be carry-over from other donors' samples. The material sequenced was whole blood, taken in connection with sensitization to the hapten diphenylcyclopropenone (DPC). V and J are TRBV20-1 and TRBJ1-5, with TRBD1 matching over 7 bases. CDR3 sequence reads: CSAARQGRGFRQPQHF. The DNA for the CDR3 is TGCAGTGCTGCTCGACAGGGAAGGGGATTTCGACAGCCCCAGCATTTT.